A selection of T cell receptor beta chains follows, all from one sample in a study of T cell responses to AZD1222 COVID-19 vaccine. Sequenced by immunoSEQ multiplex PCR; TCRdb stores in-frame clones only, minus some. This sample has 90,000 to 150,000 clones, with roughly nine tenths found just once. The sequenced sample was peripheral blood, obtained on day 0 of AZD1222 vaccination. The receptor set was obtained from an adult in good health. Each CDR3 is given with its conserved first and last residue. The D gene is left open where the match is weak. Not all rows give a size; the values are once, few, many and, for expanded clones, a class.

V gene,D gene,CDR3 length,clone size,J gene,CDR3 protein,CDR3 DNA
TRBV3-1/TRBV3-2,TRBD2,19,.,TRBJ2-3,CASSPGRWTSGGSTDTQYF,TGTGCCAGCAGCCCCGGCAGGTGGACTAGCGGGGGTAGCACAGATACGCAGTATTTT
TRBV9,.,16,.,TRBJ2-7,CASSPQQGRGPYEQYF,TGTGCCAGCAGCCCTCAACAGGGACGAGGGCCCTACGAGCAGTACTTC
TRBV6-1,.,16,.,TRBJ2-3,CASSEAPGSIADTQYF,TGTGCCAGCAGTGAAGCACCAGGTTCGATCGCAGATACGCAGTATTTT
TRBV12-3/TRBV12-4,.,13,.,TRBJ2-5,CASRRLVQETQYF,TGTGCCAGCAGACGACTAGTTCAAGAGACCCAGTACTTC
TRBV6-5,.,13,.,TRBJ1-1,CASIEWIPIEAFF,TGTGCCAGCATCGAATGGATCCCTATTGAAGCTTTCTTT
TRBV19,.,15,.,TRBJ1-3,CAIASGTTSRNTIYF,TGTGCCATCGCCTCCGGGACAACATCTAGAAACACCATATATTTT
TRBV10-2,.,15,.,TRBJ1-1,CASSESIGVQGVAFF,TGCGCCAGCAGTGAGTCGATTGGGGTACAAGGGGTGGCTTTCTTT
TRBV27,.,15,.,TRBJ2-7,CASRSPLMGIYEQYF,TGTGCCAGCAGGTCCCCCCTAATGGGGATTTACGAGCAGTACTTC
TRBV25-1,TRBD1,14,.,TRBJ1-4,CASTHRGKNEKLFF,TGTGCCAGTACCCACAGGGGGAAAAATGAAAAACTGTTTTTT
TRBV18,.,16,.,TRBJ1-1,CASSLQSGARDTEAFF,TGTGCCAGCTCACTCCAATCCGGGGCTCGGGACACTGAAGCTTTCTTT
TRBV4-1,TRBD1,15,.,TRBJ2-7,CASSQSTGGRGEQYF,TGCGCCAGCAGCCAAAGTACAGGGGGTAGGGGCGAGCAGTACTTC
TRBV13,.,14,once,TRBJ1-1,CASSLGPGDTEAFF,TGTGCCAGCAGCTTAGGTCCGGGAGACACTGAAGCTTTCTTT
TRBV7-9,.,14,few,TRBJ1-2,CASSQEWDGSGYTF,TGTGCCAGCAGCCAGGAGTGGGACGGGAGTGGCTACACCTTC
TRBV6-2/TRBV6-3,.,13,.,TRBJ2-3,CASSYGGWDTQYF,TGTGCCAGCAGTTACGGGGGATGGGATACGCAGTATTTT
TRBV3-1/TRBV3-2,.,16,.,TRBJ1-2,CASSQEMAPPAYGYTF,TGTGCCAGCAGCCAAGAGATGGCGCCTCCTGCCTATGGCTACACCTTC
TRBV7-9,.,14,once,TRBJ1-4,CASSLMGGDEKLFF,TGTGCCAGCAGCTTAATGGGAGGTGATGAAAAACTGTTTTTT
TRBV7-8,.,13,few,TRBJ2-7,CASSLNWGPEQYF,TGTGCCAGCAGCTTAAACTGGGGGCCCGAGCAGTACTTC
TRBV7-2,.,14,.,TRBJ2-7,CASSWKGETYEQYF,TGTGCCAGCAGTTGGAAGGGGGAAACCTACGAGCAGTACTTC
TRBV28,.,14,.,TRBJ2-7,CASSPTGFSYEQYF,TGTGCCAGCAGTCCTACCGGTTTTTCCTACGAGCAGTACTTC
TRBV6-1,TRBD2,15,once,TRBJ2-7,CASSERLAGIYEQYF,TGTGCCAGCAGTGAAAGACTAGCGGGAATCTACGAGCAGTACTTC
TRBV25-1,TRBD1,15,.,TRBJ1-3,CASSPGTGSGNTIYF,TGTGCCAGCTCCCCTGGGACAGGGTCTGGAAACACCATATATTTT
TRBV19,TRBD1,14,.,TRBJ1-1,CASSGQAMNTEAFF,TGTGCCAGTAGCGGACAGGCCATGAACACTGAAGCTTTCTTT
TRBV6-2/TRBV6-3,.,15,.,TRBJ2-4,CASSYRGSRTTIQYF,TGTGCCAGCAGTTACAGGGGTAGTAGGACGACGATTCAGTACTTC
TRBV6-6,TRBD1,16,.,TRBJ1-4,CASSSATGGTNEKLFF,TGTGCCAGCAGTTCGGCGACAGGGGGAACTAATGAAAAACTGTTTTTT
TRBV5-5,.,12,.,TRBJ2-7,CASSLGLREQYF,TGTGCCAGCAGCTTGGGGTTAAGGGAGCAGTACTTC
TRBV28,.,14,.,TRBJ1-1,CASMWDTINTEAFF,TGTGCCAGCATGTGGGACACCATAAACACTGAAGCTTTCTTT
TRBV7-9,.,15,.,TRBJ1-1,CASSLGGGVDTEAFF,TGTGCCAGCAGCTTAGGAGGAGGAGTAGACACTGAAGCTTTCTTT
TRBV6-1,.,14,.,TRBJ1-2,CASSDSVGRDGYTF,TGTGCCAGCAGTGATTCGGTGGGCAGGGACGGCTACACCTTC
TRBV11-1,.,13,.,TRBJ2-1,CASSPLGYNEQFF,TGTGCCAGCAGCCCCCTCGGGTACAATGAGCAGTTCTTC
TRBV30,.,17,.,TRBJ2-6,CAWRRGRTSSGANVLTF,TGTGCCTGGAGGAGAGGACGGACAAGCTCTGGGGCCAACGTCCTGACTTTC
TRBV18,TRBD2,14,.,TRBJ2-1,CASSRPSGDNEQFF,TGTGCCAGCTCACGGCCTAGCGGAGACAATGAGCAGTTCTTC
TRBV5-6,TRBD2,13,.,TRBJ2-7,CASSSPTGGGVYF,TGTGCCAGCAGCTCCCCGACCGGGGGAGGGGTGTACTTC